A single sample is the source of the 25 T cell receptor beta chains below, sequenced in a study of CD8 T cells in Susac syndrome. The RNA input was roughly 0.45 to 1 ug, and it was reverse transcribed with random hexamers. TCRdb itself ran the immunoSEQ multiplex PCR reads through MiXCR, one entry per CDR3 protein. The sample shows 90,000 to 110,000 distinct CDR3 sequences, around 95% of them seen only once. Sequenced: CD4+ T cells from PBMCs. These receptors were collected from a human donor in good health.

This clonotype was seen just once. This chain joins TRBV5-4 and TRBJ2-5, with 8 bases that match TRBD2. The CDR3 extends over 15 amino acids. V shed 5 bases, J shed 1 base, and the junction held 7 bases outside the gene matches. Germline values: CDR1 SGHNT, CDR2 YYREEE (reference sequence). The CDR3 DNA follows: TGTGCCAGCAGACCTACTAGCGGAGCCCAAGAGACCCAGTACTTC. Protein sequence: CASRPTSGAQETQYF.

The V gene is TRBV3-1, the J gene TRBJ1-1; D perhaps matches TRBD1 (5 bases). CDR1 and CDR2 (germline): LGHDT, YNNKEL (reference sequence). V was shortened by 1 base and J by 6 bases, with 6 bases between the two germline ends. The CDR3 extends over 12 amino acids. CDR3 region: CASSQAGSEAFF. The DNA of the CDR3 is TGTGCCAGCAGCCAAGCAGGGTCTGAAGCTTTCTTT.

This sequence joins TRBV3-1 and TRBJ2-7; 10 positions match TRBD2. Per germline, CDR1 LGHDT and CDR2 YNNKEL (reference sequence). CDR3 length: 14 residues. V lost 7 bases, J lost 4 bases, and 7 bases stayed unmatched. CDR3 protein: CASTPAGGMYEQYF. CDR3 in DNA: TGTGCCAGCACCCCAGCGGGAGGGATGTACGAGCAGTACTTC.

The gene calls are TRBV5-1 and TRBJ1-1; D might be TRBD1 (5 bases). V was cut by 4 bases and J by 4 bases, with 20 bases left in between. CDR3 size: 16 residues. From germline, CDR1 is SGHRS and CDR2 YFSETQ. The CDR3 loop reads CASSNDPQGTGTEAFF. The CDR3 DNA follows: TGCGCCAGCAGCAATGACCCTCAGGGTACGGGCACTGAAGCTTTCTTT.

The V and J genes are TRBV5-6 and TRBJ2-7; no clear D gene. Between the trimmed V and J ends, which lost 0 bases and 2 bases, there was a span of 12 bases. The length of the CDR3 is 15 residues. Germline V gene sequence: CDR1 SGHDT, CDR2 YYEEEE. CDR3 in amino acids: CASSLVGSSPYEQYF. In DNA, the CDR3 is TGTGCCAGCAGCTTGGTTGGCAGCTCCCCCTACGAGCAGTACTTC.

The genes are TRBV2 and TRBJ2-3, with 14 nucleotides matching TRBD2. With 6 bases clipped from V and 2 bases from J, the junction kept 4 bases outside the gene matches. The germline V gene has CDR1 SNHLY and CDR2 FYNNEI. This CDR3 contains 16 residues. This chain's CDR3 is CASSETSGRATDTQYF. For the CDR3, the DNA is TGTGCCAGCAGCGAGACTAGCGGGAGGGCCACAGATACGCAGTATTTT.

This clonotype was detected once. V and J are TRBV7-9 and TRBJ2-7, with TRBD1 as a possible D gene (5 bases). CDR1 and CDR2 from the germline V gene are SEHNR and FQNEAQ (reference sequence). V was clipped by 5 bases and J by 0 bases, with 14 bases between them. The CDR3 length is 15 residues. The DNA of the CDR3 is TGTGCCAGCAGCCCCCAGTCAAGGGGCTCCTACGAGCAGTACTTC. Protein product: CASSPQSRGSYEQYF.

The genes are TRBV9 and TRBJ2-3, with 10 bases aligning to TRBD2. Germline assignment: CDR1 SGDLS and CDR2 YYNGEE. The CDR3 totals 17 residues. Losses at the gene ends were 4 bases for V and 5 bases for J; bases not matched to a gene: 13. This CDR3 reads CASSFRYASGGQDTQYF. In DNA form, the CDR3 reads TGTGCCAGCAGCTTCAGATACGCTAGCGGGGGCCAAGATACGCAGTATTTT.

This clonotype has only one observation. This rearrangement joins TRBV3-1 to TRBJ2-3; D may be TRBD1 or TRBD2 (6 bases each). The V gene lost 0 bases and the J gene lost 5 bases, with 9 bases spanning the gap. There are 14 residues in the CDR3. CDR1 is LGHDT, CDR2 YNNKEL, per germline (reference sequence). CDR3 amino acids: CASSQEGGGDTQYF. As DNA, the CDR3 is TGTGCCAGCAGCCAAGAAGGGGGAGGAGATACGCAGTATTTT.

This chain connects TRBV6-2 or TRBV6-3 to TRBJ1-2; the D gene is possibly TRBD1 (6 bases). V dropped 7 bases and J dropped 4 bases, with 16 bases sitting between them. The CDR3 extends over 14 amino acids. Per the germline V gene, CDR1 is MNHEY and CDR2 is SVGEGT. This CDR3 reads CASTSEQGGYGYTF. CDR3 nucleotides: TGTGCCAGCACCTCTGAACAGGGTGGCTATGGCTACACCTTC.

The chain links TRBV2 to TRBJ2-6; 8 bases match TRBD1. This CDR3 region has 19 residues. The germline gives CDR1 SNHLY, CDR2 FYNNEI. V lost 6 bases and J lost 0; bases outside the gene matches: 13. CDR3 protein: CASRRRDRLNGSGANVLTF. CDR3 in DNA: TGTGCCAGCAGAAGACGGGACAGGCTCAATGGCTCTGGGGCCAACGTCCTGACTTTC.

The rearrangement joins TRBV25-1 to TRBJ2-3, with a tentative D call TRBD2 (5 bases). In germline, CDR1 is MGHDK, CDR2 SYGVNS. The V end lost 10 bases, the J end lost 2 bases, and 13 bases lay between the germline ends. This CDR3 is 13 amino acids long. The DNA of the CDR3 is TGTGCCACCTCCCGGGGAGCCACAGATACGCAGTATTTT. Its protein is CATSRGATDTQYF.

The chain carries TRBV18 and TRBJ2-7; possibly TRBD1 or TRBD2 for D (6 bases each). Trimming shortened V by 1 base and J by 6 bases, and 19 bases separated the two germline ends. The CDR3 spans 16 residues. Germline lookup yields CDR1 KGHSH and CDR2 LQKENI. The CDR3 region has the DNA TGTGCCAGCTCACCACTCGGGACGGAGGGGGAGCGCGAGCAGTACTTC. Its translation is CASSPLGTEGEREQYF. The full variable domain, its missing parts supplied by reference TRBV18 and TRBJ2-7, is NAGVMQNPRHLVRRRGQEARLRCSPMKGHSHVYWYRQLPEEGLKFMVYLQKENIIDESGMPKERFSAEFPKEGPSILRIQQVVRGDSAAYFCASSPLGTEGEREQYFGPGTRLTVT.

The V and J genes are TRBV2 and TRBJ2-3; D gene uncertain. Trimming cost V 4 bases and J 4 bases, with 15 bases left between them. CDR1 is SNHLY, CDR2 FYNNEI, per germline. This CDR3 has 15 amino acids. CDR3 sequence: CASSGKAGGADTQYF. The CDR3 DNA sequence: TGTGCCAGCAGTGGAAAGGCAGGTGGGGCAGATACGCAGTATTTT.

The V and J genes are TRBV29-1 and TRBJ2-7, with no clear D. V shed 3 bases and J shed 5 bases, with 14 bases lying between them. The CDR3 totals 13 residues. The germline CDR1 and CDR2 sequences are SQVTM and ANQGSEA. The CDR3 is CSVEGSVPDEQYF. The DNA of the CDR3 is TGCAGCGTTGAGGGAAGTGTCCCTGACGAGCAGTACTTC.

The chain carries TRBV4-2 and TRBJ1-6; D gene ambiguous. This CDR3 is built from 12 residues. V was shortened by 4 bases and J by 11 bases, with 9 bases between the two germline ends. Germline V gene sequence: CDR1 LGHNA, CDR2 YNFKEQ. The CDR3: CASSPPLAPLHF. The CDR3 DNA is TGTGCCAGCAGCCCCCCGCTTGCACCCCTCCACTTT.

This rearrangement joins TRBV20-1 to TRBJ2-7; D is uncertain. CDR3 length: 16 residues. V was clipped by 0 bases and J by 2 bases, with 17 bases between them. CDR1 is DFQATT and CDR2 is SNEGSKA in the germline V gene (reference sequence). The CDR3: CSARDLSPTHPYEQYF. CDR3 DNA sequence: TGCAGTGCTAGAGATCTTTCCCCAACCCACCCCTACGAGCAGTACTTC.

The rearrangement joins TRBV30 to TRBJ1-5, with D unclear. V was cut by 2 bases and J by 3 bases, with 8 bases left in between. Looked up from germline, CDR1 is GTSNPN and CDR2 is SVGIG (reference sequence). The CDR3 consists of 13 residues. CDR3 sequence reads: CAWSPGVNQPQHF. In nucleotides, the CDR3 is TGTGCCTGGAGTCCGGGTGTCAATCAGCCCCAGCATTTT.

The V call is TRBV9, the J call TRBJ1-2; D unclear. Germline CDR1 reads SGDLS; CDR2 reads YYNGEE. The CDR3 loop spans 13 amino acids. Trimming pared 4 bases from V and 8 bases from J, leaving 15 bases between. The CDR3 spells CASSQTAKVGYTF. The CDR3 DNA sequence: TGTGCCAGCAGCCAGACGGCTAAAGTGGGCTACACCTTC.

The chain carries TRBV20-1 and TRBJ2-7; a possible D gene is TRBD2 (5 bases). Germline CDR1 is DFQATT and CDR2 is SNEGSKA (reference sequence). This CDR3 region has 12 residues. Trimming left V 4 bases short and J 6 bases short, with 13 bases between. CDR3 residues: CSAMGMRVEQYF. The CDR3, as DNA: TGCAGTGCTATGGGGATGCGGGTCGAGCAGTACTTC.

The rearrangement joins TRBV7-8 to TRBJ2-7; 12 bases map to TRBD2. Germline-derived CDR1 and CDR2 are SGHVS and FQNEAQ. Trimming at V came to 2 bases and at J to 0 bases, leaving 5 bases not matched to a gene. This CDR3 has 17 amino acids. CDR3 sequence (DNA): TGTGCCAGCAGCTTAACTAGCGGGGGGACCGTCTCCTACGAGCAGTACTTC. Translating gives CASSLTSGGTVSYEQYF.

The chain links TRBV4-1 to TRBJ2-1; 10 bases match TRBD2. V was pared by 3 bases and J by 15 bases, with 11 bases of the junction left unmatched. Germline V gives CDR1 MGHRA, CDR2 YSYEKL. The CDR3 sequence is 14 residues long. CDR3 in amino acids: CASSQSQREGVLFF. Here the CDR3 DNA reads TGCGCCAGCAGCCAGAGCCAGCGGGAGGGTGTTCTGTTCTTC.

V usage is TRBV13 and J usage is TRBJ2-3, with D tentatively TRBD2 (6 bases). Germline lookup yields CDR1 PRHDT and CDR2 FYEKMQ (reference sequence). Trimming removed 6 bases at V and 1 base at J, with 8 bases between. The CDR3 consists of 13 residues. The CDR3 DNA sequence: TGTGCCAGCAGAGAGCGGGGCACAGATACGCAGTATTTT. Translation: CASRERGTDTQYF.

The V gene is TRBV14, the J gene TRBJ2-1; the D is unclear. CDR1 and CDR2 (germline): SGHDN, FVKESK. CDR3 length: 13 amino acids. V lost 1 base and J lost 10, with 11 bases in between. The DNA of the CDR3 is TGTGCCAGCAGCCAAGTAAGGATGGGAGAGCAGTTCTTC. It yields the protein CASSQVRMGEQFF.

CDR3 residues: CSVMRGTGISYEQYF. DNA of the CDR3: TGCAGCGTTATGCGGGGGACAGGCATATCCTACGAGCAGTACTTC. J is TRBJ2-7 and V is TRBV29-1, with a tentative D call TRBD1 (8 bases). CDR1 is SQVTM and CDR2 is ANQGSEA in the germline V gene. The CDR3 covers 15 residues. Trimming pared 5 bases from V and 1 base from J, leaving 18 bases between.